This T cell receptor beta chain was obtained from a study of Tregs in tolerant kidney transplant recipients. Related graft donors supplied nonmyeloablative bone marrow transplants, and mixed chimerism was transient. Study results and limitations: This study did not directly address biological reproducibility.

This table comes from immunoSEQ multiplex PCR, and its TCRdb copy is limited to in-frame clones, with some not included. The sample lists approximately 81,000 clones, around nine tenths occurring once. Regarding this clone: The antigen remains undetermined.

The clonotype was recovered from a human patient who received a combined kidney and bone marrow transplant. The graft donor may account for some of the T cells. The sample consisted of CD4+ T cells from blood (PBMCs), taken 24 months after the transplant.

DNA of the CDR3: TGTGCCAGCAGCTTAGGAGGGGGCCGGGAGACCCAGTACTTC. The encoded protein is CASSLGGGRETQYF. The V and J genes are TRBV5-4 and TRBJ2-5; D perhaps matches TRBD1 (7 bases). Germline CDR1 SGHNT, CDR2 YYREEE (reference sequence). This CDR3 is 14 amino acids long. The V and J ends lost 2 bases and 5 bases respectively, with 13 bases between them.